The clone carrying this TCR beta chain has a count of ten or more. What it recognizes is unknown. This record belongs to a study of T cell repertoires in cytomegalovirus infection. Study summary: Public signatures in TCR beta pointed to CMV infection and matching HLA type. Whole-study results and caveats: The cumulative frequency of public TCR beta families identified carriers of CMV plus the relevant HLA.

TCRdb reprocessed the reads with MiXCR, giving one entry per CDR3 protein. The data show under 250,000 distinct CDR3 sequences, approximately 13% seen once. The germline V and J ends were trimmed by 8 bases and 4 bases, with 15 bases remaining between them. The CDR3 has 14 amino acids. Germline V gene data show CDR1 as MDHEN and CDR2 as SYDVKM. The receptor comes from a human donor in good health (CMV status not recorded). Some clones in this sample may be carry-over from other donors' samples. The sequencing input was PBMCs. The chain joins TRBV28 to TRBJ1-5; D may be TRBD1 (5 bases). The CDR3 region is CASSGGGVNQPQHF. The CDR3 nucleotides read TGTGCCAGCTCCGGAGGAGGGGTAAATCAGCCCCAGCATTTT.